This TCR beta chain was sequenced in a study of cytomegalovirus exposure and HLA in healthy donors (dated by TCRdb to about 2017). About the investigation overall: According to an earlier analysis of a few hundred of the donors, about 179 million T cells yielded some 110 million unique TCR beta sequences and around 300 Gb of sequence data. About 280 gigabases of sequencing data and roughly 81 million unique TCR sequences made up an early release that covered nearly 650 HLA-typed donors. Among the roughly 380 genotyped donors, 75% to 90% belonged to the genetic ancestry cluster associated with self-reported Caucasian donors. The study aimed to test whether signatures of past pathogen exposure could be identified by cataloging public T cell receptors. Using immunosequencing, the study profiled T cell repertoires from about 650 subjects and related those repertoires to cytomegalovirus serostatus. In addition to the first cohort of roughly 670 subjects, a separate validation cohort of approximately 130 different subjects was used. To predict cytomegalovirus infection status, the study combined high-throughput TCR immunosequencing, statistical association of individual TCRs with disease status, and machine learning. To study patterns of TCR occurrence, a later analysis re-analyzed previously published TCR beta repertoires from 550 to 800 donors and added high-resolution HLA genotyping. Rather than using new phenotypic data, the later analysis identified candidate immune exposures from TCR beta sequences and from how often those sequences occurred across donors. In an earlier analysis of a few hundred of the donors, high-throughput TCR beta sequencing was used to judge whether each TCR beta V gene segment behaved as functional or pseudogenic. Alongside the repertoire data, information on donor age, sex, ethnicity and CMV serostatus was compiled. A later genetic analysis used genome-wide SNP genotypes for about 65% of the roughly 700 donors, treating that subset as a discovery cohort. Every discovery cohort repertoire had been produced on one sequencing platform. HLA typing covered class I and class II loci at four-digit resolution. The number of typed donors differed by locus: 629-630 for A, B, C, DRB1 and DQB1; 500 to 550 for DQA1; approximately 600 for DPA1; and roughly 470 for DPB1. A handful of DR-DQ haplotypes were handled as single units for association and clustering because linkage in the cohort was strong. Across about 370 genotyped donors of the cohort, an average of approximately 220,000 unique TCR beta nucleotide sequences per donor were sequenced, and 15% to 20% of those sequences were non-productive.

Comments on this clone: Its antigen specificity is not known. No much larger clonotype is one base removed from it; base qualities were not supplied.

The CDR3 contains 15 residues, cysteine and phenylalanine counted. CDR3 DNA is the only sequence kept; it has 45 bases, read in frame from the first base. As encoded in the germline V gene, CDR1 is SGHAT while CDR2 is FQNNGV. V is reduced by 6 bases and J by 6 bases, leaving a spacing of 20 bases between them. The cohort was made up of roughly 670 healthy bone marrow donors. All cohort members were sampled while nominally healthy, although unrecorded immune exposures were likely present. The donor tested CMV seronegative and was one of the 352 seronegative cohort members. A peripheral blood sample was collected from each donor, and TCR beta sequencing was performed on peripheral blood mononuclear cells. Genomic DNA was extracted from the blood cell samples with the Qiagen DNeasy Blood Extraction Kit. Paper-wide results and their limitations: The authors suggested that the approach could potentially be extended to other disease states and immunological phenotypes. Most TCR sequences were observed very rarely across donors, whereas some public TCRs were present in many individuals. Because the 87-base-pair reads could not distinguish some IMGT-functional V segments, including TRBV6-2 and TRBV6-3, those segments were excluded. In an earlier analysis of over 550 of the donors, most TCR beta V segments were observed in productive rearrangements about 87% or about 30% of the time, broadly matching IMGT annotations. A further reported finding was that TCR beta sequences accurately predicted the HLA-A and HLA-B alleles for most subjects in the first cohort. For the cohort, immune exposure information was limited to CMV serostatus. According to a later analysis, most CMV-associated TCR beta chains appeared to be HLA-restricted, and the HLA associations seemed to be driven largely by CMV exposure. In the study, approximately 150 TCR beta chains were listed as associated with cytomegalovirus. In a later analysis, TCR association rates were found to vary across HLA loci, with the most associated TCRs seen for DRB1 alleles and the fewest for HLA-C alleles. Because HLA typing was unavailable for some donors at each locus, only the typed subset was used in association tests. A later genetic analysis associated a missense DCLRE1C variant with V-gene and J-gene trimming of TCR beta chains, and an independent cohort replicated the association. In a later analysis, HLA-associated TCR beta chains showed more clonal expansion and lower generation probabilities than non-associated chains that were equally common. According to a later analysis, parvovirus B19, influenza, CMV and Epstein-Barr virus appeared linked to several top co-occurrence clusters. Because counts were too low, some 17 rarely observed V segments, including chromosome 9 orphons, were excluded from the earlier analysis of 587 of the donors. At a false discovery rate of 0.05, a later analysis linked 15,000 to 20,000 TCR beta sequences to specific HLA alleles. According to a later genetic analysis, donors in an Asian-associated ancestry cluster had fewer N-insertions in productive TCRs than the approximately 670-donor mean. When HLA alleles, especially DR and DQ, strongly co-occurred, TCR associations were difficult to assign to individual alleles. The classifier was reported to diagnose cytomegalovirus status with high specificity and sensitivity in both the original cohort and the validation cohort. In vitro tests confirmed that a few of the cytomegalovirus-associated TCR beta chains recognize cytomegalovirus antigens. Roughly uniform sequencing depth across donors was assumed in presence/absence analyses, although this assumption may not hold. Linkage disequilibrium might explain the correlated functional status among segregating V segments, but an unknown experimental factor could not be excluded. This cohort had only TCR beta chains sequenced, and the lack of alpha or paired-chain data limited which features could be detected. The sequencing pipeline was judged likely to have produced a cluster of highly shared sequence variants as a technical artifact.

Library generation was performed with the immunoSEQ multiplex PCR assay. For the multiplex PCR, a mixture combining 60 forward primers for TCR Vbeta segments and 13 reverse primers for TCR Jbeta segments was used. A multiplex PCR assay on genomic DNA amplified the CDR3 region of rearranged TCR beta genes. Amplified TCR beta libraries were sequenced as 87-base-pair reads on the Illumina HiSeq System. The authors' analysis ran thus. A later analysis counted about 80 million unique TCR beta chains across the 550 to 750 repertoires, and some 11 million of these chains were shared by at least two donors. Raw reads were error-corrected and collapsed into unique sequences by a nearest-neighbor algorithm in which closely related sequences were merged to remove PCR and sequencing errors. CDR3 sequences were aligned to IMGT reference sequences to assign V, D and J gene segments. For a sequence to be retained, a match of at least six nucleotides was required to both a V gene segment and a J gene segment. A rearrangement was called productive if the CDR3 had no stop codons and remained in frame with V and J, and every other rearrangement was called non-productive. CDR3 was defined by IMGT convention, running from the second conserved V-encoded cysteine to the conserved J-encoded phenylalanine. In an earlier analysis of around 570 of the donors, sequences lacking an unambiguous match to a single V gene segment were excluded. In an earlier analysis of about 590 of the donors, a V segment was called functional when productive rearrangements were above 56.7%, and segregating when the standard deviation between donors exceeded 5%. A statistical classification framework was developed to diagnose cytomegalovirus status using the catalog of TCR beta chain sequences. In a later analysis, V and J genes were assigned by comparing TCR nucleotide sequences against IMGT/GENE-DB human TR gene sequences. The TCRdist pipeline was used in a later analysis to assign CDR3 sequences and most-parsimonious VDJ recombination scenarios. In a later analysis, each TCR beta chain was defined by its CDR3 amino acid sequence together with its V-gene family, and reads without a unique V-gene family were excluded. As a way to deal with suspected cross-contamination and a sequencing artifact, a later analysis dropped 450 to 700 nucleotide sequences that were highly shared and had low generation probability. In a later analysis, a clonal expansion index for each public chain was calculated from normalized within-repertoire ranks of inferred template counts. In a later analysis, generation probabilities were computed using a VDJ recombination model fitted to out-of-frame rearrangements, and the results were checked against IGoR. In a later analysis, TCR-TCR, TCR-HLA and TCR-CMV co-occurrence was scored with hypergeometric tests, and a repertoire-size bias correction was applied to TCR pairs. In a later analysis, false discovery rates were estimated by permuting HLA or CMV assignments 20 times. In a later analysis, co-occurring TCRs were grouped using DBSCAN, with TCRdist sequence similarity added in when clustering inside HLA-allele-positive subsets. For co-occurrence clustering, repertoires with fewer than 30,000 or more than 120,000 public chains were excluded, along with roughly 5 repertoires with anomalous nucleotide sharing. In TCRdb, the immuneACCESS table is reduced to in-frame sequences with V and J assigned. These tables do not hold every clone; where another copy was compared, an unresolved V gene accounts for under half, and the others remain unexplained. That table furnishes V, J and clone size, whereas the DNA furnished D and trimming. This sample comprises about 170,000 clones, roughly 83% of them detected only once. The ten largest clones take up about 2.5% of the sample.

The chain joins TRBV11-2 to TRBJ1-2, with a weak D call of TRBD1 (5 bases match). This receptor was identified in a woman between 45 and 65 years old in good health and CMV-seronegative. Sequences were obtained from PBMCs. The base sequence is TGTGCCAGCAGAAAAGGGAGGGGTGGGTATGATGGCTACACCTTC. This translates into CASRKGRGGYDGYTF.